The present T cell receptor beta chain was sequenced within a study of blood T cell repertoires in COVID-19. The CDR3 has 16 residues. V shed 3 bases, J shed 7 bases, and the junction held 11 bases outside the gene matches. Germline V lookup: CDR1 SGDLS, CDR2 YYNGEE. The method was immunoSEQ multiplex PCR; TCRdb's version includes in-frame clones alone and lacks a portion of them. The sample includes approximately 210,000 clones, around 87% seen only once; the top ten take 2% to 2.5%. Participants, about 18 to 90 years old, spanned fewer than 25 US areas. The clonotype originates from a woman in her thirties who had recovered from COVID-19. The chain links TRBV9 to TRBJ2-1; 9 positions match TRBD2. Sequencing input: PBMCs or T cells enriched from blood (not recorded which). CDR3 protein: CASSAPRRGGQNEQFF. CDR3 in DNA: TGTGCCAGCAGCGCCCCAAGGCGGGGGGGCCAGAATGAGCAGTTCTTC.